This T cell receptor beta chain was recorded in a study of T cells after yellow fever vaccination. Study findings and constraints: Though it reached lower strength, the secondary response hit its peak faster, day 5 versus 15. One caveat is that FACS-sorted repertoires could contain abundant clonotypes contaminating from the bulk population.

Germline values: CDR1 SQVTM, CDR2 ANQGSEA. Trimming took 7 bases from V and 5 from J; bases not matched to a gene: 13. The length of the CDR3 is 15 residues. Synthesis of TCR cDNA relied on 5'RACE template switching, which attached a universal primer site and UMIs. TCRdb re-analysed the 5' RACE reads in MiXCR, keeping a single row per CDR3 protein. This sample has roughly 94,000 distinct CDR3 sequences; roughly 8.2% occur once, and the top ten carry 15% to 20%. This clonotype was observed a few times. This TCR was sampled from a man younger than 35 who received the YFV17D yellow fever vaccine. The sample here was CD8+ T cells not binding an NS4B(214-222) dextramer, sorted from PBMCs, taken roughly 14 days after the first yellow fever vaccination. The rearrangement uses TRBV29-1 and TRBJ1-2; 10 bases agree with TRBD1. The DNA for the CDR3 is TGCAGCGGGTTTGGGGAGGGACAGGGGATTTATGGCTACACCTTC. Protein: CSGFGEGQGIYGYTF. The full variable domain, its missing parts supplied by reference TRBV29-1 and TRBJ1-2, is SAVISQKPSRDICQRGTSLTIQCQVDSQVTMMFWYRQQPGQSLTLIATANQGSEATYESGFVIDKFPISRPNLTFSTLTVSNMSPEDSSIYLCSGFGEGQGIYGYTFGSGTRLTVV.